Below are 8 T cell receptor beta chains sequenced from a single sample in a study of OX40 agonist ivuxolimab in advanced cancers. The data were produced by immunoSEQ multiplex PCR, yet TCRdb's version contains in-frame clones alone and is incomplete. The table records about 64,000 clones, over 65% of them present only once. Sequencing used CD4+ or CD8+ T cells sorted from blood, obtained in a trial of the OX40 agonist ivuxolimab. The receptors were gathered from an adult with an advanced solid tumor such as melanoma, head and neck, liver or kidney cancer.

The chain is built from TRBV18 and TRBJ2-5; D is ambiguous. The CDR3 runs 12 residues. In germline, CDR1 is KGHSH, CDR2 LQKENI. V was trimmed by 4 bases and J by 5 bases, leaving 8 bases between them. The CDR3 sequence is CASSRGAETQYF. CDR3 DNA: TGTGCCAGCTCACGAGGCGCGGAGACCCAGTACTTC.

Turning to this clone: The same CDR3 is also encoded by other DNA sequences in this sample. The chain combines TRBV5-1 with TRBJ2-5, with unresolved D. There are 11 residues in the CDR3. The ends were cut back, 4 bases at V and 2 bases at J, with 3 bases in the middle. From germline, CDR1 is SGHRS and CDR2 YFSETQ. CDR3 in amino acids: CASSLQETQYF. The CDR3 DNA follows: TGCGCCAGCAGCCTTCAAGAGACCCAGTACTTC. Full variable domain (rest looked up from reference TRBV5-1 and TRBJ2-5): KAGVTQTPRYLIKTRGQQVTLSCSPISGHRSVSWYQQTPGQGLQFLFEYFSETQRNKGNFPGRFSGRQFSNSRSEMNVSTLELGDSALYLCASSLQETQYFGPGTRLLVL.

The rearrangement joins TRBV2 to TRBJ1-2, with TRBD1 as a possible D gene (5 bases). Trimming took off 1 base at V and 2 bases at J, with 5 bases between the two ends. The germline gives CDR1 SNHLY, CDR2 FYNNEI. The CDR3 runs to 13 residues. CDR3 region: CASSEEGNYGYTF. The CDR3 DNA reads as TGTGCCAGCAGTGAAGAGGGGAACTATGGCTACACCTTC.

J is TRBJ2-1 and V is TRBV7-3, with 13 bases aligning to TRBD2. There are 16 residues in the CDR3. Trimming removed 5 bases from V and 5 bases from J; junction bases left unmatched: 6. Germline CDR1 SGHTA, CDR2 FQGTGA. This chain's CDR3 is CASSRSGTSGNNEQFF. CDR3 nucleotide sequence: TGTGCCAGCAGCCGTTCTGGGACTAGCGGGAACAATGAGCAGTTCTTC.

The V call is TRBV5-1, the J call TRBJ1-5; 10 nucleotides align to TRBD1. V trimming: 0 bases; J trimming: 7 bases; junction bases outside the gene matches: 7. Per germline, CDR1 SGHRS and CDR2 YFSETQ. This CDR3 is 16 amino acids long. For the CDR3, the DNA is TGCGCCAGCAGCTTGGCCGGGACAGGGGTCGGACAGCCCCAGCATTTT. Amino acid sequence: CASSLAGTGVGQPQHF.

The genes are TRBV6-1 and TRBJ2-5; the D gene is possibly TRBD2 (5 bases). This CDR3 has 13 residues. The ends were cut back, 8 bases at V and 1 base at J, with 11 bases in the middle. Germline CDR1 reads MNHNS; CDR2 reads SASEGT. The CDR3 region has the DNA TGTGCCAGCGAAGCGGTCCTCCAAGAGACCCAGTACTTC. Its protein is CASEAVLQETQYF.

V and J are TRBV7-6 and TRBJ2-7; TRBD2 is a possible D gene (6 bases). This CDR3 has 13 residues. The V gene's germline CDR1 is SGHVS and CDR2 FNYEAQ. V was clipped by 5 bases and J by 9 bases, with 17 bases between them. CDR3 in amino acids: CASSDRGRSGQYF. The CDR3 DNA reads TGTGCCAGCAGCGACCGAGGGAGGTCCGGGCAGTACTTC.

The chain employs TRBV4-3 and TRBJ1-2; D unclear. The CDR3 extends over 17 amino acids. V was clipped by 0 bases and J by 4 bases, with 18 bases between them. The germline V gene encodes CDR1 LGHNA and CDR2 YSLEER. In nucleotides, the CDR3 is TGCGCCAGCAGCCAAGATCCGGCGGGCAATTCCCCCTATGGCTACACCTTC. The encoded protein is CASSQDPAGNSPYGYTF.